This TCR beta chain comes out of a study of post-analysis software for immune sequencing data. Study summary: Secondary progressive, relapsing-remitting and progressive-relapsing multiple sclerosis were among the included disease courses. Study outcomes and limitations: Patients carried a few TRBV segments more frequently than controls did, and TRBV5-6, TRBV5-1 and TRBV20-1 were among them.

A word on this clonotype: Its antigen is currently unknown.

Unique-molecular-identifier-tagged TCR beta cDNA libraries were used. TCRdb independently ran MiXCR on the PCR reads; one entry per CDR3 protein. This sample has hundreds of thousands of distinct CDR3 sequences, with over 35% found just once. CDR1 SGHRS and CDR2 YFSETQ come from the germline V gene. The length of the CDR3 is 15 residues. Trimming took 0 bases from V and 5 from J; bases not matched to a gene: 5. The V and J genes are TRBV5-1 and TRBJ2-1, with 7 bases matching TRBD2. Sample: blood. The TCR originated in a girl under 18 with multiple sclerosis. CDR3 in amino acids: CASSLDTSVNNEQFF. CDR3 coding DNA: TGCGCCAGCAGCTTGGATACTAGCGTAAACAATGAGCAGTTCTTC.